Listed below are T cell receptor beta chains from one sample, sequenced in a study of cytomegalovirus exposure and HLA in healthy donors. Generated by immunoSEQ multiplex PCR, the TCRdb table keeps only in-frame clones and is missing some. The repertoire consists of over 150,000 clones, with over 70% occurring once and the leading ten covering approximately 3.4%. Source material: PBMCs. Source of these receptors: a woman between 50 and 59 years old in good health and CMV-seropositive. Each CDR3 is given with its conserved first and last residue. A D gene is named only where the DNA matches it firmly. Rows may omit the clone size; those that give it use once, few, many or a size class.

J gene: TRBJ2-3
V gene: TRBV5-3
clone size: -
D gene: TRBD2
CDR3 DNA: TGTGCCAGAAGCGAGCGACTAGCGGGAGCCACAGATACGCAGTATTTT
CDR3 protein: CARSERLAGATDTQYF

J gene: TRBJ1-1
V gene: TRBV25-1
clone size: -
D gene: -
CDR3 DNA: TGTGCCAGCAGCGCTCCTTCATCAGGGGATACTGAAGCTTTCTTT
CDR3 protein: CASSAPSSGDTEAFF

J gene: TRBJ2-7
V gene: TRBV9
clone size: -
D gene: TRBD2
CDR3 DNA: TGTGCCAGCAGCCCGGGACTAGCGGAGCCCTACGAGCAGTACTTC
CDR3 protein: CASSPGLAEPYEQYF

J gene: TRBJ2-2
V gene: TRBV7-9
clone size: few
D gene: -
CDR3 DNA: TGTGCCAGCAGCTCAACGAGGCCCTACACCGGGGAGCTGTTTTTT
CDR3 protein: CASSSTRPYTGELFF

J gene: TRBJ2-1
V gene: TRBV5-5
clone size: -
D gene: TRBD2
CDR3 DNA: TGTGCCAGCAGCTTTTTAGCGGGAACCGGCAATGAGCAGTTCTTC
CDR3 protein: CASSFLAGTGNEQFF

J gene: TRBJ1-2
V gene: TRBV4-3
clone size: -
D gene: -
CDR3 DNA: TGCGCCAGCAGCCAAGAAACAGGGTCTGGCTACACCTTC
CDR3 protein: CASSQETGSGYTF

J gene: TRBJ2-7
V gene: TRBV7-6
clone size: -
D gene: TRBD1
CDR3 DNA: TGTGCCAGCAGCTTAGAGGGGACAGGGTCCGAGCAGTACTTC
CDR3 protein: CASSLEGTGSEQYF

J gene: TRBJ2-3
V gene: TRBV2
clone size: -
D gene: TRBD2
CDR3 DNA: TGTGCCAGCAGGTTGCGGGGGAATTCAGATACGCAGTATTTT
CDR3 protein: CASRLRGNSDTQYF

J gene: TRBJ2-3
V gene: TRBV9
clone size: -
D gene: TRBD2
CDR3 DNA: TGTGCCAGCAGCGTCGGGACTACCGATACGCAGTATTTT
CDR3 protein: CASSVGTTDTQYF

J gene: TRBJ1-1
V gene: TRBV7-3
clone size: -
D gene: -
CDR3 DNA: TGTGCCAGCAGCTTAACCCCAGGAGGCACTGAAGCTTTCTTT
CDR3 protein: CASSLTPGGTEAFF

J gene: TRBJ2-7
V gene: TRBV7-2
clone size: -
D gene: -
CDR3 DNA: TGTGCCAGCAGCTTACCTCGCCAATCAGGCTTACCCCCTCGCGAGCAGTACTTC
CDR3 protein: CASSLPRQSGLPPREQYF

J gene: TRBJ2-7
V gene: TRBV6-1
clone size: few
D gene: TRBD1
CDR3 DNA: TGTGCCAGCAGCCGATGGACAGGGGTGACCTACGAGCAGTACTTC
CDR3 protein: CASSRWTGVTYEQYF

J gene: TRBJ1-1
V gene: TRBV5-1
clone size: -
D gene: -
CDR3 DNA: TGCGCCAGCAACCTTCAGGGAGGGAACACTGAAGCTTTCTTT
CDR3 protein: CASNLQGGNTEAFF

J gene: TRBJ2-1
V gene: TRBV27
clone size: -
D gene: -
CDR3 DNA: TGTGCCAGCAGTCCAGTTGGGTCGGGGGAGCAGTTCTTC
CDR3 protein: CASSPVGSGEQFF

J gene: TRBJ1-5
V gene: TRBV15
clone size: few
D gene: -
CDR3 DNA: TGTGCCACCAGCAGAGACGCCGGAGACGGGGGGCCCCAGCATTTT
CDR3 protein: CATSRDAGDGGPQHF

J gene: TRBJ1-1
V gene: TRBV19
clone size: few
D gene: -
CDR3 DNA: TGTGCCAGTAGAGGAAATTGGGAGATTGAAGCTTTCTTT
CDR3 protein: CASRGNWEIEAFF

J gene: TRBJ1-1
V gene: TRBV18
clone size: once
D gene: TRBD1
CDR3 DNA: TGTGCCAGCTCACCTACGGGACAGATGAACACTGAAGCTTTCTTT
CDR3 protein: CASSPTGQMNTEAFF

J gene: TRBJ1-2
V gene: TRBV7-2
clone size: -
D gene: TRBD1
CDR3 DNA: TGTGCCAGCCACCTAGGGGGCTGGTTTGGTGGCTACACCTTC
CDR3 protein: CASHLGGWFGGYTF